This T cell receptor beta chain appears in the sequencing data of a study of identical twins. cDNA molecules carried unique molecular identifiers, and template switching added a universal primer site. TCRdb re-called the 5' RACE reads with MiXCR, one entry per CDR3 protein. Among approximately 350,000 distinct CDR3 sequences listed, over 9% were seen once. The CDR3 length is 14 residues. The germline gives CDR1 SGHTA, CDR2 FQGNSA. Trimming stripped 6 bases from V and 4 bases from J, with 16 bases between. Findings and caveats of the study: A lower insertion count was a feature of abundant cord blood beta clonotypes, with no such feature in memory repertoires. Shared out-of-frame alpha sequences (those common to twins) showed excess low generation probability. These conclusions were based on statistical analysis (cross-sectional, not following the same donors).

Worth noting for this clonotype: Its specificity is unknown.

This sample also appeared in a second study, on yellow fever vaccine responses in identical twins.

The sequencing sample was made of CD8+ T cells sorted from blood. This chain connects TRBV7-2 to TRBJ2-7; D is possibly TRBD1 (5 bases). This receptor was identified in a young woman in good health. CDR3 sequence (DNA): TGTGCCAGCAGAGAAGCCAGGGCGTCGTACGAGCAGTACGTC. Protein product: CASREARASYEQYV.